This T cell receptor (beta chain) was sequenced in a study of cytomegalovirus exposure and HLA in healthy donors. PCR was performed using 60 Vbeta and 13 Jbeta primers. Per the original data handling: It was a later analysis that counted 83 million or so unique TCR beta chains, of which some 10 million were shared. Sequenced by immunoSEQ multiplex PCR; TCRdb stores in-frame clones only, minus some. V, J and clone size are those of that table, while D and trimming were read from the DNA. The sample gives some 190,000 clones, 77% of which show up once; approximately 2.1% is in the top ten. Trimming left V 2 bases short and J 3 bases short, with 11 bases between. This CDR3 comprises 14 residues. Germline loops: CDR1 SGHAT, CDR2 FQNNGV.

This TCR was sampled from a woman between 25 and 40 years old in good health and CMV-seropositive. This chain links TRBV11-2 with TRBJ2-7; D call uncertain. Input material: PBMCs. The CDR3 region has the DNA TGTGCCAGCAGCTTACTCCCAGGCAACTACGAGCAGTACTTC. Protein product: CASSLLPGNYEQYF.